This T cell receptor (beta chain) came from a study of human versus mouse CDR3 diversity and MHC coevolution. Whole-study context: The immunoSEQ assay reportedly detects one in 200,000 T cells. Study results and limitations: Among all groups, most of the three human donors showed least clonal inequality.

This clone was detected only a few times. Its antigen is unidentified. Germline lookup yields CDR1 SGHTA and CDR2 FQGNSA. Trimming removed 6 bases from V and 4 bases from J, with 15 bases in between. The CDR3 loop spans 15 amino acids. Naive CD4 T cells, CD45RO-negative and CD62L-positive, were flow-sorted from PBMCs. Clones were read by immunoSEQ multiplex PCR, and TCRdb kept only the in-frame ones, dropping some. The profile shows some 82,000 clones, about 94% of them singletons. The chain has TRBV7-2 and TRBJ2-2, with D maybe TRBD2 (6 bases). The clonotype originates from a person aged 30-70 years in good health. The sequenced material came from naive CD4+ T cells from blood. The subset was: CD45RO-negative CD62L-positive naive CD4 T cells. The CDR3 sequence: CASSRGGRSTGELFF. The CDR3 coding sequence is TGTGCCAGCAGTAGGGGAGGACGAAGCACCGGGGAGCTGTTTTTT. Full variable domain (rest looked up from reference TRBV7-2 and TRBJ2-2): GAGVSQSPSNKVTEKGKDVELRCDPISGHTALYWYRQSLGQGLEFLIYFQGNSAPDKSGLPSDRFSAERTGGSVSTLTIQRTQQEDSAVYLCASSRGGRSTGELFFGEGSRLTVL.